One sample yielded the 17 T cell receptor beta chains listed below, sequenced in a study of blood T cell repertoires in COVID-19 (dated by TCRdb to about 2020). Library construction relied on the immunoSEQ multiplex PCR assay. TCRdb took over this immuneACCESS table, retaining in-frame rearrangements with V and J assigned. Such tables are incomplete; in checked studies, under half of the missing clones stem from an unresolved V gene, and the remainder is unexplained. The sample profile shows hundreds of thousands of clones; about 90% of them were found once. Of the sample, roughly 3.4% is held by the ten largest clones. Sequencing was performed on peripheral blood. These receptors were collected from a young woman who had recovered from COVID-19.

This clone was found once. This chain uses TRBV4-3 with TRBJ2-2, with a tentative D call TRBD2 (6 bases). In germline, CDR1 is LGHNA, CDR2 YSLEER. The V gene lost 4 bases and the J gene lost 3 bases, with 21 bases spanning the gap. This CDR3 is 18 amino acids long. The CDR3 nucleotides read TGCGCCAGCAGCCCGGGAGTCGCGGAAACCTACTACACCGGGGAGCTGTTTTTT. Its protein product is CASSPGVAETYYTGELFF.

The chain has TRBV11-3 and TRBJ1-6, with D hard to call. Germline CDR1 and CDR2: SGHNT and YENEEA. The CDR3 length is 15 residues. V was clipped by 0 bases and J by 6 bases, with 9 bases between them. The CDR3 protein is CASSLDPGSNSPLHF. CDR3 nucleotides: TGTGCCAGCAGCTTAGATCCCGGGAGTAATTCACCCCTCCACTTT.

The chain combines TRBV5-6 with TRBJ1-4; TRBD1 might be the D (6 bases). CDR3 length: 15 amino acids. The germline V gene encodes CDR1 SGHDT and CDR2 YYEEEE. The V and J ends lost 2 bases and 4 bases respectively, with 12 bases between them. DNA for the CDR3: TGTGCCAGCAGCTTTTGGACAGCGTATAATGAAAAACTGTTTTTT. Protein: CASSFWTAYNEKLFF.

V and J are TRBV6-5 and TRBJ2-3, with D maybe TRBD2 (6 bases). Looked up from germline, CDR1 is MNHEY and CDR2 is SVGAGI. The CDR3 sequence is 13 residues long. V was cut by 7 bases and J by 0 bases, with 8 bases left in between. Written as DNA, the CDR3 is TGTGCCAGCAAAGCGGGCAGCACAGATACGCAGTATTTT. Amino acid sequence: CASKAGSTDTQYF.

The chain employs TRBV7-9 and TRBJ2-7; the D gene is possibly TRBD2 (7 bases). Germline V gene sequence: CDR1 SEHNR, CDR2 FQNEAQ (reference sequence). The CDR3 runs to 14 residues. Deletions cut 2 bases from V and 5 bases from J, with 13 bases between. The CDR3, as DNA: TGTGCCAGCAGCTTACAAGGGGGGGTAGACGAGCAGTACGTC. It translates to CASSLQGGVDEQYV.

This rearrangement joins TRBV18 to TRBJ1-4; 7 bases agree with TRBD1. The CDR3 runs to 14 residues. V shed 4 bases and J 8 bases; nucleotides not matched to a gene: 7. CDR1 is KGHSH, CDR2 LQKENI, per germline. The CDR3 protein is CASSLTGRDEKLFF. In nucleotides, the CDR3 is TGTGCCAGCTCACTGACAGGGCGCGACGAAAAACTGTTTTTT.

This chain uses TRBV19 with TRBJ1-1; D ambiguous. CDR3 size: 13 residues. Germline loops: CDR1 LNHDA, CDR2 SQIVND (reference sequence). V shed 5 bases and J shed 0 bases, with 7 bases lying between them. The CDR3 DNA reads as TGTGCCAGTAGTGCGATAATGAACACTGAAGCTTTCTTT. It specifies CASSAIMNTEAFF. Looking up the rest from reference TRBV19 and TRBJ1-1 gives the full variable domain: DGGITQSPKYLFRKEGQNVTLSCEQNLNHDAMYWYRQDPGQGLRLIYYSQIVNDFQKGDIAEGYSVSREKKESFPLTVTSAQKNPTAFYLCASSAIMNTEAFFGQGTRLTVV.

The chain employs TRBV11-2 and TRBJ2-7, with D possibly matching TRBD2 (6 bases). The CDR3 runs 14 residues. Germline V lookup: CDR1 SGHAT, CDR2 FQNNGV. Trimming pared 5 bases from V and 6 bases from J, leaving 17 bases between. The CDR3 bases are TGTGCCAGCAGCCCCACTAGATCGGAGGGCGAGCAGTACGTC. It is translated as CASSPTRSEGEQYV.

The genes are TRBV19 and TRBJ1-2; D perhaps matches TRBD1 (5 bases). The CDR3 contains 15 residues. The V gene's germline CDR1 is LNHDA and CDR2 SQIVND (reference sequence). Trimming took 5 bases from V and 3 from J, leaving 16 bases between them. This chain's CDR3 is CASSVREGLYYGYTF. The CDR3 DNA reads TGTGCCAGTAGTGTCCGGGAGGGGCTTTACTATGGCTACACCTTC.

The CDR3 is CASSYAGRKNTEAFF. CDR3 nucleotide sequence: TGTGCCAGCAGTTACGCGGGACGGAAGAACACTGAAGCTTTCTTT. The rearrangement joins TRBV6-5 to TRBJ1-1; a possible D gene is TRBD1 (5 bases). From germline, CDR1 is MNHEY and CDR2 SVGAGI. V dropped 2 bases and J dropped 1 base, with 11 bases sitting between them. This CDR3 has 15 amino acids.

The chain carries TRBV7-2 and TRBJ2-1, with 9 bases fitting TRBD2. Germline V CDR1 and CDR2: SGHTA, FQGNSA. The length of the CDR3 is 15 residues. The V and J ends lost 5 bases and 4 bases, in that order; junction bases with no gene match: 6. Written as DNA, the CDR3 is TGTGCCAGCAGCCGTCTAGCGGGACCTTACAATGAGCAGTTCTTC. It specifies CASSRLAGPYNEQFF.

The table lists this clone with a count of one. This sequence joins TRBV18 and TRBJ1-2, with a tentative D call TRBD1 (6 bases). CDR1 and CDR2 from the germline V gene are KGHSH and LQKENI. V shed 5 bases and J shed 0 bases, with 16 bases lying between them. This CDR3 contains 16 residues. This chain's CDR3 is CASSADSIAANYGYTF. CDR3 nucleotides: TGTGCCAGCTCAGCGGACAGTATAGCCGCTAACTATGGCTACACCTTC.

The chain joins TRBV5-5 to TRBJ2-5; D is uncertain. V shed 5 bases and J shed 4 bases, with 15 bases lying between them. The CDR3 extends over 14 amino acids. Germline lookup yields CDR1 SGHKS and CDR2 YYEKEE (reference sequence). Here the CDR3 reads CASRTQNSGETQYF. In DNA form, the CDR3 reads TGTGCCAGCAGAACACAGAATTCTGGAGAGACCCAGTACTTC.

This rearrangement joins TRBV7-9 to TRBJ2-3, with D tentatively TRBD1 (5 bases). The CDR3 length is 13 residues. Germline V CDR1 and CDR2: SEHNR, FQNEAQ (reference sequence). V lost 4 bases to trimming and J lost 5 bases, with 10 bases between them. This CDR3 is CASSSSQGDTQYF. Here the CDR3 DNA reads TGTGCCAGCAGCTCGAGTCAGGGAGATACGCAGTATTTT.

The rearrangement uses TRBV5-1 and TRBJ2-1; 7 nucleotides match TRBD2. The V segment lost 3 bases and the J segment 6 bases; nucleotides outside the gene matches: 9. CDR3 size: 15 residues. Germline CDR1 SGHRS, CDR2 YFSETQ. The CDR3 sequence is CASSSRGGPLNEQFF. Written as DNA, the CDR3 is TGCGCCAGCAGCTCCCGGGGAGGGCCCCTCAATGAGCAGTTCTTC. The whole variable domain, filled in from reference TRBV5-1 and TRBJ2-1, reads KAGVTQTPRYLIKTRGQQVTLSCSPISGHRSVSWYQQTPGQGLQFLFEYFSETQRNKGNFPGRFSGRQFSNSRSEMNVSTLELGDSALYLCASSSRGGPLNEQFFGPGTRLTVL.

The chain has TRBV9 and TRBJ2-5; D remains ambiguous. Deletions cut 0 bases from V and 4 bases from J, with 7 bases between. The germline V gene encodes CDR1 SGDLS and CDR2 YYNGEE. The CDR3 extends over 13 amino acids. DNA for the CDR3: TGTGCCAGCAGCGTAGGGTTCGGAGAGACCCAGTACTTC. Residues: CASSVGFGETQYF. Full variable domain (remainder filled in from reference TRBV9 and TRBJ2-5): DSGVTQTPKHLITATGQRVTLRCSPRSGDLSVYWYQQSLDQGLQFLIQYYNGEERAKGNILERFSAQQFPDLHSELNLSSLELGDSALYFCASSVGFGETQYFGPGTRLLVL.

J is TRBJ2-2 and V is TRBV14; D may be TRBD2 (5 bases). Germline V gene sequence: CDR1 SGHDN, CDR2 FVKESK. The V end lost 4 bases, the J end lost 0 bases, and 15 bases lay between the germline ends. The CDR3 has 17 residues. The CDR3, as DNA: TGTGCCAGCAGCCCCCTTGGACTGATTTCGAACACCGGGGAGCTGTTTTTT. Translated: CASSPLGLISNTGELFF.